This T cell receptor (beta chain) was identified during a study of blood T cell repertoires in COVID-19. Clones were sequenced by immunoSEQ multiplex PCR, and TCRdb holds only the in-frame ones, with some missing. The sample yields nearly 300,000 clones, roughly 83% seen once. The CDR3 loop spans 13 amino acids. The V end lost 5 bases, the J end lost 8 bases, and 10 bases lay between the germline ends. In germline, CDR1 is MNHEY, CDR2 SMNVEV (reference sequence). This clone has more than one count but fewer than ten. The sample was peripheral blood. The sequence was obtained from a human donor with COVID-19, enrolled during active disease. The donor label of this sample is uncertain. The chain is built from TRBV27 and TRBJ1-6; D ambiguous. DNA for the CDR3: TGTGCCAGCAGTGTCGGTGGTGATTCACCCCTCCACTTT. This sequence encodes CASSVGGDSPLHF.